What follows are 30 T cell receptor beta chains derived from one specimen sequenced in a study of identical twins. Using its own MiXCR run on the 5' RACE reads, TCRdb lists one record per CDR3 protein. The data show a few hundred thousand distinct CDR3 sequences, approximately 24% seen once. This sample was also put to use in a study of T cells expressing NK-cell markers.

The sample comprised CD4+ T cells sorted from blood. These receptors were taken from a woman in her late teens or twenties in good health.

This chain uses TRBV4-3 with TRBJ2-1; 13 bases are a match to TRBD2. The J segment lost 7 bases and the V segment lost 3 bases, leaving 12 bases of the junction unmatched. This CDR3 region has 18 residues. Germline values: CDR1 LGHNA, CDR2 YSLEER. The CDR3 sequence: CASSHDRTSGSLWNEQFF. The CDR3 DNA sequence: TGCGCCAGCAGCCATGATAGGACTAGCGGGAGTCTATGGAATGAGCAGTTCTTC.

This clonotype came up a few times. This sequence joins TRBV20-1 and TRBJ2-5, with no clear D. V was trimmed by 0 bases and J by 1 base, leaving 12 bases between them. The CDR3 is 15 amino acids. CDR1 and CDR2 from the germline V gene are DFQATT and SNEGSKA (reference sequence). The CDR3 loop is CSARDYTGSQETQYF. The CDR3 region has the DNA TGCAGTGCTAGAGACTACACCGGGTCCCAAGAGACCCAGTACTTC.

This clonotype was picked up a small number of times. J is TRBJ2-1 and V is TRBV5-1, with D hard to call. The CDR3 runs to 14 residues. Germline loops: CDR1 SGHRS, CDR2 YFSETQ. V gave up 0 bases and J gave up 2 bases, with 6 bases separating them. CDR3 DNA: TGCGCCAGCAGCTTGGGGCAAGCCTACAATGAGCAGTTCTTC. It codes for CASSLGQAYNEQFF.

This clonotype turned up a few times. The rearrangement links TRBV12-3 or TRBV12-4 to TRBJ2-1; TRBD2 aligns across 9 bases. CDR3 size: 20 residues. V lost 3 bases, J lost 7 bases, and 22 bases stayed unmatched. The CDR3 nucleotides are TGTGCCAGCAGTTTTAGTATATGGGCACAGCGGGGGGCCGGGATTAATGAGCAGTTCTTC. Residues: CASSFSIWAQRGAGINEQFF.

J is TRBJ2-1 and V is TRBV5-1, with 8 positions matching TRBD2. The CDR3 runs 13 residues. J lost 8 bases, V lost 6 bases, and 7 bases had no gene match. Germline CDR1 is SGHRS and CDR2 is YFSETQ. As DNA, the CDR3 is TGCGCCAGCAAACCAGCGGGAGAGCATGAGCAGTTCTTC. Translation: CASKPAGEHEQFF.

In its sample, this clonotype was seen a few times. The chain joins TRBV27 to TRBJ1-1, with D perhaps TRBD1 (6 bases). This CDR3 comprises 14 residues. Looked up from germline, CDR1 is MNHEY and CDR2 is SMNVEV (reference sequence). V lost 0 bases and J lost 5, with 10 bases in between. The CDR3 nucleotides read TGTGCCAGCAGTTTATCGGTGAGGGGGACTGAAGCTTTCTTT. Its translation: CASSLSVRGTEAFF.

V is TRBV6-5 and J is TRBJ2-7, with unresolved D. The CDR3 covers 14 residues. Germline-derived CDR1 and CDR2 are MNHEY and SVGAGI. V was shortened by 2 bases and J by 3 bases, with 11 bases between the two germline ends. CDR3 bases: TGTGCCAGCAGTTACGGGCAGGATATCTACGAGCAGTACTTC. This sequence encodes CASSYGQDIYEQYF.

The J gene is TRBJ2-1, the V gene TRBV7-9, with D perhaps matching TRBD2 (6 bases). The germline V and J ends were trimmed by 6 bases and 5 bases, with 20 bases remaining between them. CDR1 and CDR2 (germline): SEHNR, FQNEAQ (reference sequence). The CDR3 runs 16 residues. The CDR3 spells CASSIHWRGADNEQFF. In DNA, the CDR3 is TGTGCCAGCAGTATCCATTGGAGGGGCGCTGACAATGAGCAGTTCTTC.

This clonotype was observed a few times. The CDR3 DNA reads as TGTGCCAGCTCACCACCTGCTGGCAATCAGCCCCAGCATTTT. It specifies CASSPPAGNQPQHF. This rearrangement joins TRBV18 to TRBJ1-5; D is unresolved. V dropped 0 bases and J dropped 2 bases, with 5 bases sitting between them. CDR3 length: 14 residues. Per the germline V gene, CDR1 is KGHSH and CDR2 is LQKENI.

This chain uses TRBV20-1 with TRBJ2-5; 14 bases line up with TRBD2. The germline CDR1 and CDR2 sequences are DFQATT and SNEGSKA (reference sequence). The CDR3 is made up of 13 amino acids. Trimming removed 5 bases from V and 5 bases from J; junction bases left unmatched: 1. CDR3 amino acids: CSARTSGRETQYF. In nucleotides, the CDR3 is TGCAGTGCTCGGACTAGCGGGAGGGAGACCCAGTACTTC.

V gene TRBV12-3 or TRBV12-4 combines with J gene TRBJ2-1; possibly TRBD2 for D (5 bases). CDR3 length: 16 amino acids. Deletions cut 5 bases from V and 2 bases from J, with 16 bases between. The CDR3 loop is CASSTLGAVTYNEQFF. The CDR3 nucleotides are TGTGCCAGCAGTACCCTAGGAGCGGTGACCTACAATGAGCAGTTCTTC.

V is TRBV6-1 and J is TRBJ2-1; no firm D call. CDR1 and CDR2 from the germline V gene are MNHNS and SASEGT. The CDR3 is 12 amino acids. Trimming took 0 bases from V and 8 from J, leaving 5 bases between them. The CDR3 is CASSEARHEQFF. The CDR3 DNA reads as TGTGCCAGCAGTGAAGCGCGCCATGAGCAGTTCTTC.

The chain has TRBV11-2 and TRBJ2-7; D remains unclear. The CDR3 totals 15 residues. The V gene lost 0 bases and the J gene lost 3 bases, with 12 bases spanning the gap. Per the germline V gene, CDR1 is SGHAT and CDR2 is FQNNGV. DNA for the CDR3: TGTGCCAGCAGCTTAGACCCGACATGGAACTACGAGCAGTACTTC. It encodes CASSLDPTWNYEQYF. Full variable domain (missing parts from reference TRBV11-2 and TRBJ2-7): EAGVAQSPRYKIIEKRQSVAFWCNPISGHATLYWYQQILGQGPKLLIQFQNNGVVDDSQLPKDRFSAERLKGVDSTLKIQPAKLEDSAVYLCASSLDPTWNYEQYFGPGTRLTVT.

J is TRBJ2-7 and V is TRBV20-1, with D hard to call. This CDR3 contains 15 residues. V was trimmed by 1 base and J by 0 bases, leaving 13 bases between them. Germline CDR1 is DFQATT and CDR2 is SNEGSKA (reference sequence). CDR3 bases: TGCAGTGCTAGAGCGGCGGCTTCGAGCTCCTACGAGCAGTACTTC. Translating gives CSARAAASSSYEQYF.

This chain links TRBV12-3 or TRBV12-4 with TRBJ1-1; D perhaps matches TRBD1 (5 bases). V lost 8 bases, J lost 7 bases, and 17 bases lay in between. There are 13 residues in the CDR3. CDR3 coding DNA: TGTGCCAGCTGGCGGCCGGGGCGTAATGAAGCTTTCTTT. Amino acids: CASWRPGRNEAFF.

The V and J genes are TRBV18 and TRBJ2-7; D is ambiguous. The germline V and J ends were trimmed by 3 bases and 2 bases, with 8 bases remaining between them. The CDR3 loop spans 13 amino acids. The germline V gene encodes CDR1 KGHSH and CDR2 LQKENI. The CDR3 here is CASSPASTYEQYF. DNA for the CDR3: TGTGCCAGCTCACCGGCAAGTACCTACGAGCAGTACTTC.

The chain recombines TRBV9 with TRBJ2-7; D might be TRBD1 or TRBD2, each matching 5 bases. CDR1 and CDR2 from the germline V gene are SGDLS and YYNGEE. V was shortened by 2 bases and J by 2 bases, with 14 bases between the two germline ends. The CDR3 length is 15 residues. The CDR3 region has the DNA TGTGCCAGCAGCGTCGGAAGGGACCCTCCCTACGAGCAGTACTTC. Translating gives CASSVGRDPPYEQYF.

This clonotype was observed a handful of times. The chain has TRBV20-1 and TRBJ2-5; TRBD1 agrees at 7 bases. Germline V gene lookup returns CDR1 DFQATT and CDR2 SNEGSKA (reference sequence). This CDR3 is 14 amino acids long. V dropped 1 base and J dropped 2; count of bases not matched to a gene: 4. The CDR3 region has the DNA TGCAGTGCTAGAGGGGGGACAGCACAAGAGACCCAGTACTTC. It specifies CSARGGTAQETQYF.

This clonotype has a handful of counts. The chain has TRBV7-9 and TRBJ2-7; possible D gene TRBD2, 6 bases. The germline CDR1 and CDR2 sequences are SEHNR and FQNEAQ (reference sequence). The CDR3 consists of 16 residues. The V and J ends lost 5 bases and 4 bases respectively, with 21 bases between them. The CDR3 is CASSAKAGPRQYEQYF. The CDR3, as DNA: TGTGCCAGCAGCGCGAAGGCGGGACCCAGGCAGTACGAGCAGTACTTC.

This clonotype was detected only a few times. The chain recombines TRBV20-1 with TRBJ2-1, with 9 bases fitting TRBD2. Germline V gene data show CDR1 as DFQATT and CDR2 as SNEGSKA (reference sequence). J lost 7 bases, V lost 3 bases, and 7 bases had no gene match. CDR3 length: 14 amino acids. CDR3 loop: CSARRGRVINEQFF. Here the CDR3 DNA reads TGCAGTGCTAGGCGCGGGAGGGTGATTAATGAGCAGTTCTTC.

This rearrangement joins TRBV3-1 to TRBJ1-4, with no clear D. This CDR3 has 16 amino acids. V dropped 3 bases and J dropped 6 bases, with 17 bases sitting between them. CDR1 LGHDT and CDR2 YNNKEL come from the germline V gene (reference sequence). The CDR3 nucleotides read TGTGCCAGCAGCCAGCGTTTCGGGGTGGGAGATGAAAAACTGTTTTTT. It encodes CASSQRFGVGDEKLFF.

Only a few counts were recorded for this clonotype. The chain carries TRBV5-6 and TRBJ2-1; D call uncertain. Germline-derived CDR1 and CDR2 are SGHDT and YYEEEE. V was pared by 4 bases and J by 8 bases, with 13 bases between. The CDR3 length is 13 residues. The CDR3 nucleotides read TGTGCCAGCAGCGGGCGGTTCGGCTATGAGCAGTTCTTC. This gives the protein CASSGRFGYEQFF.

For the CDR3, the DNA is TGTGCCAGCAGCCGAGGGACAGGGGGATATGGCTACACCTTC. Amino acid sequence: CASSRGTGGYGYTF. The chain joins TRBV5-5 to TRBJ1-2; the match to TRBD1 covers 11 bases. With V trimmed by 4 bases and J by 5 bases, 4 bases remained unmatched. This CDR3 is 14 amino acids long. Germline V CDR1 and CDR2: SGHKS, YYEKEE (reference sequence).

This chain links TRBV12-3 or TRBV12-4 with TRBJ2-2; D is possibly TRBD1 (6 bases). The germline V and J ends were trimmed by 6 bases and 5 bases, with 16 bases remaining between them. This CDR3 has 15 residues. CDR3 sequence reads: CASSLLLTGTGELFF. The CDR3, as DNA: TGTGCCAGCAGCCTCCTCCTTACAGGGACCGGGGAGCTGTTTTTT.

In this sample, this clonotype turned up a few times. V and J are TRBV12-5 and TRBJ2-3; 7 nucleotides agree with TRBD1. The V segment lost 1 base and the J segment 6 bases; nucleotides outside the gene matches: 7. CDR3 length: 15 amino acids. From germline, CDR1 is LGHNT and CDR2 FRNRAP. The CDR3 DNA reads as TGTGCTAGTGGTTTGGAACAGGGGCTACCGGATACGCAGTATTTT. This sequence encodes CASGLEQGLPDTQYF.

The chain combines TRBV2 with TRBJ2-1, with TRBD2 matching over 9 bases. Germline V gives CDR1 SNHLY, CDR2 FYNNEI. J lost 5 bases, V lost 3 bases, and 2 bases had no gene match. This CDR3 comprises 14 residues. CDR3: CASSDVAGDNEQFF. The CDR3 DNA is TGTGCCAGCAGTGATGTAGCGGGGGACAATGAGCAGTTCTTC.

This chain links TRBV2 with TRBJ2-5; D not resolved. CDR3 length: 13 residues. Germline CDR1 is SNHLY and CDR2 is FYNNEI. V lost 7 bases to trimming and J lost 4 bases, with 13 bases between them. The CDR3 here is CASTYVGIETQYF. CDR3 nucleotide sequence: TGTGCCAGCACGTACGTTGGAATAGAGACCCAGTACTTC.

The CDR3 DNA follows: TGTGCCAGCACCCAAGGGACAGGGGGCACCGGGGCCAACGTCCTGACTTTC. Translation: CASTQGTGGTGANVLTF. The chain links TRBV5-5 to TRBJ2-6; TRBD1 matches 12 bases. Germline V gives CDR1 SGHKS, CDR2 YYEKEE (reference sequence). The V gene end was trimmed by 6 bases and the J gene end by 4 bases; junction bases not matched to a gene: 8. The CDR3 runs 17 residues.

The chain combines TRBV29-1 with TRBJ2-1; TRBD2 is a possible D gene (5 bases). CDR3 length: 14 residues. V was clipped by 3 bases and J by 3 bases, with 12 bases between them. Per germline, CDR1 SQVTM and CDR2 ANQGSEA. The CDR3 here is CSVEVGSGYNEQFF. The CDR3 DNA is TGCAGCGTTGAGGTCGGCAGCGGCTACAATGAGCAGTTCTTC.

Here the CDR3 reads CATSVQGLGVTLHF. The CDR3 DNA sequence: TGTGCCACCAGTGTCCAGGGCCTCGGTGTGACCCTCCACTTT. The chain employs TRBV24-1 and TRBJ1-6, with D possibly being TRBD1 (5 bases). Germline loops: CDR1 KGHDR, CDR2 SFDVKD. Trimming removed 5 bases from V and 14 bases from J, with 18 bases in between. The CDR3 has 14 amino acids.